The 10 T cell receptor beta chains presented below share a single source sample, sequenced in a study of T-cell reconstitution after alpha-beta-depleted transplantation in children. Researchers prepared the TCRbeta library using unique molecular identifiers, the study reports. MiXCR, run by TCRdb on the PCR reads, gives a single entry per CDR3 protein. This sample has some 340,000 distinct CDR3 sequences; 9% to 12% occur once, and the top ten carry around 2.4%. Material: PBMCs from the stem cell graft donor, obtained from the stem cell graft. The receptors were gathered from a human donor who donated a stem cell graft to a child with acute lymphoblastic leukemia.

This clonotype has a handful of counts. The rearrangement joins TRBV7-8 to TRBJ2-7; 10 bases fit TRBD2. With V trimmed by 5 bases and J by 0 bases, 7 bases remained unmatched. Germline V gene sequence: CDR1 SGHVS, CDR2 FQNEAQ. This CDR3 contains 16 residues. CDR3: CASSVSSGSLSYEQYF. The DNA of the CDR3 is TGTGCCAGCAGCGTTTCTAGCGGGAGTCTCTCCTACGAGCAGTACTTC.

This clonotype has a count of ten or more. The chain employs TRBV18 and TRBJ2-5, with no clear D. The CDR3 runs to 14 residues. CDR1 is KGHSH and CDR2 is LQKENI in the germline V gene. Trimming took 2 bases from V and 1 from J, leaving 8 bases between them. In DNA form, the CDR3 reads TGTGCCAGCTCACCATGGCGGACCCAAGAGACCCAGTACTTC. Translation: CASSPWRTQETQYF.

This clonotype was counted a few times. The J gene is TRBJ2-1, the V gene TRBV27; 11 nucleotides align to TRBD2. V lost 7 bases, J lost 6 bases, and 11 bases stayed unmatched. Germline V lookup: CDR1 MNHEY, CDR2 SMNVEV (reference sequence). The CDR3 is 16 residues long. The CDR3 region is CASNSQLAGVFNEQFF. Here the CDR3 DNA reads TGTGCCAGCAATTCTCAACTAGCGGGAGTCTTCAATGAGCAGTTCTTC.

This chain joins TRBV4-3 and TRBJ2-7, with D perhaps being TRBD1 or TRBD2 (6 bases each). Trimming took off 1 base at V and 3 bases at J, with 13 bases between the two ends. CDR3 length: 15 amino acids. Germline V gives CDR1 LGHNA, CDR2 YSLEER. The CDR3 region has the DNA TGCGCCAGCAGCCAAGGGGGGGCCCGGGACTACGAGCAGTACTTC. Residues: CASSQGGARDYEQYF.

Only a few counts were recorded for this clonotype. This chain uses TRBV12-3 or TRBV12-4 with TRBJ2-7; possibly TRBD1 for D (6 bases). V was pared by 4 bases and J by 5 bases, with 18 bases between. The CDR3 length is 15 residues. The DNA for the CDR3 is TGTGCCAGCAGTTCCCAACAGGGTAAGGTCGACGAGCAGTACTTC. Translating it yields CASSSQQGKVDEQYF.

This clonotype occurred many times. This chain uses TRBV15 with TRBJ2-3; D is perhaps TRBD2 (5 bases). The CDR3 is 15 residues long. V lost 6 bases and J lost 4, with 17 bases in between. Germline CDR1 and CDR2: LNHNV and YYDKDF (reference sequence). CDR3 DNA sequence: TGTGCCACCAGATATCCCGGGGAAGGTGCAGATACGCAGTATTTT. This sequence encodes CATRYPGEGADTQYF.

CDR3 sequence reads: CASSRTSGTSGGEQFF. The CDR3 DNA is TGTGCCAGCAGCCGAACCTCCGGGACTAGCGGGGGTGAGCAGTTCTTC. The chain carries TRBV6-2 or TRBV6-3 and TRBJ2-1; 14 positions agree with TRBD2. The V segment lost 6 bases and the J segment 9 bases; nucleotides outside the gene matches: 10. The CDR3 covers 16 residues. Germline V lookup: CDR1 MNHEY, CDR2 SVGEGT.

This clonotype has only a few counts. The V gene is TRBV12-3 or TRBV12-4, the J gene TRBJ2-7, with 7 bases identical to TRBD2. This CDR3 has 14 residues. J gave up 6 bases and V 5 bases, and 10 bases lay outside the gene matches. CDR3 sequence: CASSSPGLSPEQYF. DNA of the CDR3: TGTGCCAGCAGTAGCCCGGGACTATCGCCCGAGCAGTACTTC.

There are a few counts of this clonotype. This chain connects TRBV15 to TRBJ2-4; D is tentatively TRBD1 or TRBD2 (5 bases each). V lost 1 base to trimming and J lost 3 bases, with 16 bases between them. Germline V gives CDR1 LNHNV, CDR2 YYDKDF (reference sequence). The CDR3 runs 17 residues. The CDR3 spells CATSRAGEGKGKNIQYF. For the CDR3, the DNA is TGTGCCACCAGCAGAGCTGGTGAGGGGAAGGGCAAAAACATTCAGTACTTC.

There are a few counts of this clonotype. This sequence joins TRBV9 and TRBJ1-1; D unresolved. CDR3 length: 12 amino acids. Germline CDR1 is SGDLS and CDR2 is YYNGEE. Deletions cut 3 bases from V and 7 bases from J, with 10 bases between. CDR3 sequence reads: CASSASMGEAFF. DNA for the CDR3: TGTGCCAGCAGCGCCTCAATGGGTGAAGCTTTCTTT.